One and the same sample provided the 11 T cell receptor beta chains below, sequenced in a study of blood T cells in healthy people across ages. For the second PCR, which ran for about 6 to 11 cycles, a sample-barcoded 5' primer and a J-beta primer mix were used. MiXCR, run by TCRdb on the 5' RACE reads, gives a single entry per CDR3 protein. Of around 2 million distinct CDR3 sequences listed, approximately 39% were seen once; the top ten hold more than 20%. Sample: blood. These receptors all stem from a human donor in good health.

This clonotype has more than one count but fewer than ten. The chain links TRBV25-1 to TRBJ1-1; TRBD1 might be the D (6 bases). Germline CDR1 MGHDK, CDR2 SYGVNS. Trimming shortened V by 6 bases and J by 2 bases, and 19 bases separated the two germline ends. The length of the CDR3 is 16 residues. DNA of the CDR3: TGTGCCAGCAGGACCCAGGGGTGGAGTAGAAACACTGAAGCTTTCTTT. Its translation is CASRTQGWSRNTEAFF.

The genes are TRBV27 and TRBJ2-1; TRBD2 matches 9 bases. Per the germline V gene, CDR1 is MNHEY and CDR2 is SMNVEV (reference sequence). V trimming: 0 bases; J trimming: 8 bases; junction bases outside the gene matches: 8. This CDR3 is 16 amino acids long. The CDR3 here is CASSLSWRGGWYEQFF. The CDR3, as DNA: TGTGCCAGCAGTTTATCCTGGCGGGGGGGCTGGTATGAGCAGTTCTTC.

This clonotype was recorded a few times. The rearrangement uses TRBV2 and TRBJ2-7; unclear D gene. Germline V lookup: CDR1 SNHLY, CDR2 FYNNEI. V dropped 2 bases and J dropped 3 bases, with 14 bases sitting between them. The CDR3 extends over 15 amino acids. CDR3 coding DNA: TGTGCCAGCAGTGAATCCCACATCGGGCGCTACGAGCAGTACTTC. Translated, it gives CASSESHIGRYEQYF.

This chain links TRBV12-3 or TRBV12-4 with TRBJ2-1; D assignment may be TRBD1 or TRBD2 (5 bases each). The CDR3 covers 13 residues. Trimming stripped 5 bases from V and 14 bases from J, with 19 bases between. As DNA, the CDR3 is TGTGCCAGCAGTCTGAGAACAAGAGTGGGGGAGTTCTTC. The encoded protein is CASSLRTRVGEFF.

The CDR3 spells CASSLRDLRDTQYF. CDR3 DNA sequence: TGTGCCAGCTCACTCCGGGATCTCCGAGATACGCAGTATTTT. The chain combines TRBV18 with TRBJ2-3, with D possibly TRBD2 on 5 matching bases. Germline CDR1 is KGHSH and CDR2 is LQKENI. V was cut by 4 bases and J by 5 bases, with 13 bases left in between. This CDR3 region has 14 residues.

In this sample, this clonotype turned up a few times. The gene calls are TRBV7-2 and TRBJ1-2, with a possible D match to TRBD1 (5 bases). CDR1 and CDR2 (germline): SGHTA, FQGNSA. This CDR3 region has 13 residues. V dropped 1 base and J dropped 8 bases, with 11 bases sitting between them. The CDR3 nucleotides read TGTGCCAGCAGCTTAGAGGCAGGGCACGGCTACACCTTC. Translation: CASSLEAGHGYTF.

With respect to this clonotype: This may be a read error, as it is one base from a much larger clone. The J gene is TRBJ2-6, the V gene TRBV29-1; D is perhaps TRBD2 (6 bases). The CDR3 extends over 15 amino acids. Trimming took 8 bases from V and 0 from J, leaving 14 bases between them. Per germline, CDR1 SQVTM and CDR2 ANQGSEA. CDR3 region: CSPGDFSSGANVLTF. The CDR3 region has the DNA TGCAGCCCCGGGGACTTCAGCTCTGGGGCCAACGTCCTGACTTTC.

The rearrangement joins TRBV3-1 to TRBJ2-5; 7 positions match TRBD1. Matching the DNA end better, TRBJ2-7 makes the J call doubtful. This CDR3 spans 12 amino acids. Germline CDR1 is LGHDT and CDR2 is YNNKEL (reference sequence). The CDR3 sequence is CASSQGQNEQYF. The CDR3 coding sequence is TGTGCCAGCAGCCAGGGACAGAACGAGCAGTACTTC.

The chain links TRBV20-1 to TRBJ2-4, with D perhaps matching TRBD2 (6 bases). The J call could be wrong; TRBJ2-7 is a better fit for the DNA end. Germline V gives CDR1 DFQATT, CDR2 SNEGSKA (reference sequence). The CDR3 totals 16 residues. CDR3 bases: TGCAGTGCTACGCCAGCGTCGGGGGAATTTGGCTACGAGCAGTACTTC. Amino acid sequence: CSATPASGEFGYEQYF.

This clonotype has just one count. This chain connects TRBV7-3 to TRBJ1-1; perhaps TRBD1 as D (5 bases). Trimming took off 5 bases at V and 5 bases at J, with 27 bases between the two ends. There are 18 residues in the CDR3. The germline CDR1 and CDR2 sequences are SGHTA and FQGTGA. The DNA for the CDR3 is TGTGCCAGCAGCCCCCTCGAACAGGACTCCTCGGGAGGGACTGAAGCTTTCTTT. This gives the protein CASSPLEQDSSGGTEAFF. Combining the CDR3 with reference TRBV7-3 and TRBJ1-1 gives the whole variable domain GAGVSQTPSNKVTEKGKYVELRCDPISGHTALYWYRQSLGQGPEFLIYFQGTGAADDSGLPNDRFFAVRPEGSVSTLKIQRTERGDSAVYLCASSPLEQDSSGGTEAFFGQGTRLTVV.

The table lists this clonotype with a count of one. This chain uses TRBV7-3 with TRBJ1-3, with D possibly TRBD1 on 5 matching bases. The length of the CDR3 is 15 residues. Germline CDR1 is SGHTA and CDR2 is FQGTGA. V lost 3 bases and J lost 1, with 10 bases in between. The CDR3 protein is CASSFHGGSGNTIYF. CDR3 sequence (DNA): TGTGCCAGCAGCTTCCACGGGGGATCTGGAAACACCATATATTTT.